The sequence of this T cell receptor beta chain was determined in a study of OX40 agonist ivuxolimab in advanced cancers. At the level of the study: In three patients, partial responses were observed, one with hepatocellular carcinoma and two with cutaneous melanoma.

Turning to this clone: Its antigen remains unknown.

V dropped 0 bases and J dropped 6 bases, with 15 bases sitting between them. The V gene's germline CDR1 is SGHRS and CDR2 YFSETQ. The CDR3 runs 15 residues. Measured with immunoSEQ multiplex PCR; TCRdb has only the in-frame clones, and not every one. The data contain about 40,000 clones, 75% to 85% of them singletons. Whole-study results and caveats: Both blood CD4+ and CD8+ T cells showed clonal growth by week 6 at 0.1 to 3.0 mg/kg. Certain nonresponding patients likewise had low normalized T-cell clonal expansion.

This receptor was identified in an adult with an advanced solid tumor such as melanoma, head and neck, liver or kidney cancer. This chain uses TRBV5-1 with TRBJ1-2; D remains unclear. The sequencing here drew on CD4+ or CD8+ T cells sorted from blood, taken in a trial of the OX40 agonist ivuxolimab. The CDR3: CASSLAGRLGNGYTF. DNA for the CDR3: TGCGCCAGCAGCTTGGCTGGTAGATTGGGGAATGGCTACACCTTC. The variable domain in full, completed from reference TRBV5-1 and TRBJ1-2, reads KAGVTQTPRYLIKTRGQQVTLSCSPISGHRSVSWYQQTPGQGLQFLFEYFSETQRNKGNFPGRFSGRQFSNSRSEMNVSTLELGDSALYLCASSLAGRLGNGYTFGSGTRLTVV.